What follows describes a single T cell receptor beta chain. These data belong to a study of patients and donors after allogeneic stem cell transplantation. TCRdb re-analysed the RT-PCR reads in MiXCR, keeping a single row per CDR3 protein. The sample has roughly 190,000 distinct CDR3 sequences, 40% to 45% seen once. The CDR3 covers 15 residues. Germline values: CDR1 SEHNR, CDR2 FQNEAQ (reference sequence). Trimming pared 6 bases from V and 0 bases from J, leaving 14 bases between. This chain links TRBV7-9 with TRBJ1-1; the D is unclear. The receptor comes from a human donor who was either an allogeneic HSCT recipient or a stem cell or donor lymphocyte infusion donor (not recorded which). It is not recorded whose cells these are; they may come from a transplant donor. The sequenced sample was blood, either unsorted or a sorted T cell fraction (not recorded which). This CDR3 reads CASSFGVGMNTEAFF. In DNA, the CDR3 is TGTGCCAGCAGTTTTGGTGTGGGGATGAACACTGAAGCTTTCTTT.